The 14 T cell receptor beta chains reported below all come from one sample, sequenced in a study of CD8+CD57+ T cells in acquired aplastic anemia. In patients chosen for sequencing, flow cytometry had shown CD8+CD57+ cell expansion. Investigators profiled TCR beta VDJ and CDR3 from genomic DNA template. TCRdb reprocessed the reads with MiXCR, giving one entry per CDR3 protein. Here the sample spans 200,000 or so distinct CDR3 sequences, roughly 50% being singletons. Input material: sorted CD4+, CD8+, or CD8+CD57+ T cells (not recorded which) from PBMCs. The source is a human donor with aplastic anemia.

This clonotype was picked up many times. V and J are TRBV19 and TRBJ2-3; D tentatively reads TRBD1 or TRBD2 (6 bases each). This CDR3 spans 14 amino acids. CDR1 is LNHDA, CDR2 SQIVND, per germline (reference sequence). Between the trimmed V and J ends, which lost 4 bases and 5 bases, there was a span of 13 bases. The CDR3 loop is CASSRGAQGDTQYF. The DNA for the CDR3 is TGTGCCAGTAGTAGGGGGGCCCAGGGAGATACGCAGTATTTT.

This clonotype was seen only once. A junction boundary mismatches the germline segment, possibly from a read error. The V gene is TRBV19, the J gene TRBJ2-3; the match to TRBD2 covers 8 bases. Germline V CDR1 and CDR2: LNHDA, SQIVND (reference sequence). This CDR3 has 16 amino acids. CDR3 protein: CASSIAGGTTTYTQYF. As DNA, the CDR3 is TGTGCCAGTAGTATAGCGGGGGGGACCACCACATATACGCAGTATTTT.

The chain links TRBV10-3 to TRBJ2-5, with 12 bases aligning to TRBD1. This CDR3 has 14 residues. Germline CDR1 is ENHRY and CDR2 is SYGVKD. V shed 5 bases and J 6 bases; nucleotides not matched to a gene: 4. CDR3 bases: TGTGCCATCAGTCCGGGACAGGGGGCGAAGACCCAGTACTTC. Translation gives CAISPGQGAKTQYF.

The V call is TRBV7-3, the J call TRBJ2-5; TRBD1 matches at 8 bases. This CDR3 has 16 amino acids. The V segment lost 3 bases and the J segment 2 bases; nucleotides outside the gene matches: 8. Germline CDR1 SGHTA, CDR2 FQGTGA. The CDR3 is CASSFYPGGGQETQYF. CDR3 coding DNA: TGTGCCAGCAGCTTTTATCCAGGGGGCGGACAAGAGACCCAGTACTTC.

As for this clonotype: A much more abundant neighbour one base away suggests this may be a read error. The chain employs TRBV5-4 and TRBJ1-4; 7 positions agree with TRBD1. The CDR3 is made up of 16 amino acids. Germline V gene data show CDR1 as SGHNT and CDR2 as YYREEE (reference sequence). Here the CDR3 reads CASSLNSRDSGEKPFF. In DNA, the CDR3 is TGCGCCAGCAGCCTAAACTCCCGGGACAGTGGGGAAAAACCGTTTTTT.

This clonotype has more than one count but fewer than ten. This rearrangement joins TRBV25-1 to TRBJ2-6; 12 bases map to TRBD2. After removal of 6 bases from V and 0 bases from J, the junction contained 6 bases not matched to a gene. Germline assignment: CDR1 MGHDK and CDR2 SYGVNS. The CDR3 has 18 residues. The CDR3, as DNA: TGTGCCAGCAGCTGGGGGACTAGCGGGTACTCTGGGGCCAACGTCCTGACTTTC. Translating it yields CASSWGTSGYSGANVLTF.

A single count supports this clonotype. The J gene is TRBJ2-7, the V gene TRBV5-1; 9 nucleotides agree with TRBD1. CDR3 length: 15 amino acids. Germline CDR1 reads SGHRS; CDR2 reads YFSETQ. With V trimmed by 3 bases and J by 2 bases, 6 bases remained unmatched. CDR3 sequence: CASSSPTGGAYEQYF. The CDR3 nucleotides read TGCGCCAGCAGCTCCCCAACAGGGGGCGCCTACGAGCAGTACTTC.

The CDR3: CSVRDRGAVTEAFF. CDR3 sequence (DNA): TGCAGCGTCCGGGACAGGGGCGCAGTAACTGAAGCTTTCTTT. The J gene is TRBJ1-1, the V gene TRBV29-1; 10 nucleotides line up with TRBD1. Looked up from germline, CDR1 is SQVTM and CDR2 is ANQGSEA. V lost 6 bases, J lost 5 bases, and 9 bases stayed unmatched. The length of the CDR3 is 14 residues.

This clonotype occurred a few times. This chain connects TRBV10-3 to TRBJ1-6; tentatively, D is TRBD1 (5 bases). With 8 bases removed from V and 7 bases from J, the gap between germline ends came to 9 bases. Germline V gene data show CDR1 as ENHRY and CDR2 as SYGVKD. The CDR3 spans 12 residues. The CDR3 protein is CAIAGPNSPLHF. The DNA for the CDR3 is TGTGCCATCGCGGGACCCAATTCACCCCTCCACTTT.

In DNA, the CDR3 is TGTGCCAGCAGCCCGGGTAGGCGCCTAGCTAACTATGGCTACACCTTC. Its protein product is CASSPGRRLANYGYTF. The chain carries TRBV5-6 and TRBJ1-2; no definite D call. In germline, CDR1 is SGHDT, CDR2 YYEEEE. The CDR3 has 16 residues. The V gene lost 4 bases and the J gene lost 0 bases, with 16 bases spanning the gap. The full variable domain, its missing parts supplied by reference TRBV5-6 and TRBJ1-2, is DAGVTQSPTHLIKTRGQQVTLRCSPKSGHDTVSWYQQALGQGPQFIFQYYEEEERQRGNFPDRFSGHQFPNYSSELNVNALLLGDSALYLCASSPGRRLANYGYTFGSGTRLTVV.

This clonotype was recorded at least ten times. The chain carries TRBV20-1 and TRBJ2-6; maybe TRBD1 (5 bases). V dropped 3 bases and J dropped 5 bases, with 14 bases sitting between them. The CDR3 spans 15 residues. Per the germline V gene, CDR1 is DFQATT and CDR2 is SNEGSKA (reference sequence). The CDR3 region has the DNA TGCAGTGCTAGGGTACAGGATCTCTGGGCCAACGTCCTGACTTTC. Residues: CSARVQDLWANVLTF.

This clonotype was seen a few times. The rearrangement uses TRBV3-1 and TRBJ2-3, with unresolved D. Germline values: CDR1 LGHDT, CDR2 YNNKEL (reference sequence). The CDR3 totals 15 residues. V was trimmed by 1 base and J by 3 bases, leaving 11 bases between them. CDR3 in DNA: TGTGCCAGCAGCCAAGGGGTAGCTTCTACAGATACGCAGTATTTT. Translated, it gives CASSQGVASTDTQYF.

The sample holds a few counts of this clonotype. This chain joins TRBV20-1 and TRBJ2-7; 8 nucleotides agree with TRBD2. Germline V gene sequence: CDR1 DFQATT, CDR2 SNEGSKA (reference sequence). The CDR3 has 15 amino acids. With V trimmed by 3 bases and J by 4 bases, 11 bases remained unmatched. Here the CDR3 reads CSARPWAGGVYEQYF. The CDR3 DNA sequence: TGCAGTGCTAGGCCCTGGGCGGGGGGCGTTTACGAGCAGTACTTC.

The rearrangement uses TRBV24-1 and TRBJ2-7; D might be TRBD1 or TRBD2, each matching 5 bases. V was shortened by 9 bases and J by 5 bases, with 19 bases between the two germline ends. In germline, CDR1 is KGHDR, CDR2 SFDVKD. The CDR3 has 14 amino acids. CDR3 nucleotides: TGTGCCACCGCCCCACCAGGGACGGGGAACGAGCAGTACTTC. Protein sequence: CATAPPGTGNEQYF.